The clone carrying this TCR beta chain was counted at least ten times. Its specificity is unknown. Germline V gene sequence: CDR1 SGHRS, CDR2 YFSETQ. V was clipped by 4 bases and J by 7 bases; unmatched bases: 7. The length of the CDR3 is 16 residues. This sample is part of a study of regulatory T cells in long-lasting Graves disease. Points from the study as a whole: Repertoires from persistent disease leaned toward TRBV28, TRBJ1-2 and TRBJ2-5.

In building TCR beta libraries, iRepertoire HTBI primers were used together with Arm-PCR of CDR3 regions. TCRdb passed the multiplex PCR reads through MiXCR, listing each CDR3 protein once. Of roughly 410,000 distinct CDR3 sequences in the sample, approximately 16% were seen once. This sample's time point: newly diagnosed GD, antithyroid drugs for less than 3 months. There was RNA extracted from PBMCs, and the TCR library was made from it. The data also belong to a second study, concerning T cells in Graves' hyperthyroidism and ophthalmopathy.

This sequence originates from a woman in her thirties or forties with Graves disease. This sample comprised peripheral blood mononuclear cells (PBMCs), obtained at new diagnosis, from a patient treated with antithyroid drugs. The chain combines TRBV5-1 with TRBJ2-1; the match to TRBD2 covers 14 bases. CDR3 in DNA: TGCGCCAGCAGCACCGGACTAGCGGGAGGTGGGAATGAGCAGTTCTTC. Amino acid sequence: CASSTGLAGGGNEQFF.